This T cell receptor (beta chain) was obtained from a study of T cells in Graves' hyperthyroidism and ophthalmopathy. Whole-study findings and limits: Researchers found most expanded thyroid clonotypes above 0.001 in blood as well.

The PBMCs were taken from approximately 9.7 ml of fresh peripheral blood. Amplification of TCR beta CDR3 regions used RNA as the template. When the TCR CDR3 underwent first-round RT-PCR, the HTBI primer set was used. One entry per CDR3 protein, called by TCRdb with MiXCR from the multiplex PCR reads. The sample contains some 620,000 distinct CDR3 sequences, around 15% of which appear only once. This clonotype was seen once. Its antigen is undetermined. The sample was blood. This receptor was taken from a woman younger than 45 with Graves' hyperthyroidism.

CDR3: CASASGRQETQYF. The CDR3 nucleotides read TGTGCCAGCGCTAGCGGGAGGCAAGAGACCCAGTACTTC. This chain joins TRBV9 and TRBJ2-5; 11 nucleotides align to TRBD2. Germline values: CDR1 SGDLS, CDR2 YYNGEE. Trimming at V came to 7 bases and at J to 2 bases, leaving 1 base not matched to a gene. CDR3 length: 13 residues.